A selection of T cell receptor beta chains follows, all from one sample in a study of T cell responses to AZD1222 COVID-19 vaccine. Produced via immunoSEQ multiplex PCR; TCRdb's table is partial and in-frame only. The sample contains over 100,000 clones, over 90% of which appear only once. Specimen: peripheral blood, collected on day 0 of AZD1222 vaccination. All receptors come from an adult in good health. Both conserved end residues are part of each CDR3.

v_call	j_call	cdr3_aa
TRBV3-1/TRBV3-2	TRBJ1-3	CASSQGVSGNTIYF
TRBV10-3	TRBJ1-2	CAIRGQGGDGYTF
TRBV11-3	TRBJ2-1	CASSLGIARPNEQFF
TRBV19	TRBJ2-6	CASSIVYDSGANVLTF
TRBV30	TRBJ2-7	CAWKLAGGSYEQYF
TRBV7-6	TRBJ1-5	CASSRDRGQPQHF
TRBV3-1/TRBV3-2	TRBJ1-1	CASSQDLRGTEAFF
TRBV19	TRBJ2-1	CASTSGVMDEQFF
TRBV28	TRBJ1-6	CASSLFRAQNSPLHF
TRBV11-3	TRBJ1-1	CASSQRGQGLNTEAFF
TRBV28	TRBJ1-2	CASSSGQGYGYTF
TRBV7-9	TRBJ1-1	CASLQDGRGTEAFF
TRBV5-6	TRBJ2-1	CASSLVGLADSYNEQFF
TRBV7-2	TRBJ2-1	CASSRGTVPYNEQFF
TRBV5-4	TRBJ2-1	CASSAWRVGRGNEQFF
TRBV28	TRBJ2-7	CASSHPPGNDEQYF